This TCR beta chain was identified in a study of T cells in Graves' hyperthyroidism and ophthalmopathy. The source material, RNA transcripts, was used to amplify TCR beta CDR3 regions. HTBI primers were the set used in a first-round RT-PCR of the TCR CDR3. TCRdb re-called the multiplex PCR reads with MiXCR, one entry per CDR3 protein. The sample lists 250,000 or so distinct CDR3 sequences; 12% to 15% were seen once. This clonotype occurred many times. Germline V gene lookup returns CDR1 SGHTA and CDR2 FQGNSA. This CDR3 is built from 14 residues. Trimming cost V 0 bases and J 5 bases, with 11 bases left between them.

The sequence came from a woman in her forties or fifties with Graves' hyperthyroidism that later progressed to Graves' ophthalmopathy. The sequenced sample consisted of blood. The chain links TRBV7-2 to TRBJ2-7; TRBD2 might be the D (6 bases). CDR3 region: CASSLAGRKDEQYF. In nucleotides, the CDR3 is TGTGCCAGCAGCTTAGCCGGGAGAAAGGACGAGCAGTACTTC.